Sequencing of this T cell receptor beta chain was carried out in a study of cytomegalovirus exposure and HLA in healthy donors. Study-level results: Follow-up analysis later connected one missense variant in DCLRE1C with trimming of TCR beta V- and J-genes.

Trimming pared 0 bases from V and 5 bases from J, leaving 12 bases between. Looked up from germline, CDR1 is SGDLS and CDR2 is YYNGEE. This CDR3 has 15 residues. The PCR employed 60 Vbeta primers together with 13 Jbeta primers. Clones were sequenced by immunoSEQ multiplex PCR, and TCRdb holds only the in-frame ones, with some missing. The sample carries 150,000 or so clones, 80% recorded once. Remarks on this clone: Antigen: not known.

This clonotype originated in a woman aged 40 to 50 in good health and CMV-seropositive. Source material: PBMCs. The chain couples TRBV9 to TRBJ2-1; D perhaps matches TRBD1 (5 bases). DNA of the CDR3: TGTGCCAGCAGCGTAGGTAGGACACTCGACAATGAGCAGTTCTTC. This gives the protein CASSVGRTLDNEQFF.